This TCR beta chain was retrieved from a study of blood T cell repertoires in COVID-19. Trimming removed 2 bases from V and 6 bases from J, with 10 bases in between. There are 14 residues in the CDR3. The germline V gene encodes CDR1 SEHNR and CDR2 FQNEAQ (reference sequence). In the original workflow: From reference gene primer amplification, estimates of nucleated cell counts were derived. Repertoires were generated with immunoSEQ multiplex PCR, while TCRdb's copy carries only in-frame clones and drops some. Clonal size and the V and J genes are those of that table, whereas D and trimming came from the DNA. This repertoire shows about 220,000 clones, roughly 84% found once; its top ten account for approximately 4%.

This TCR derives from a woman older than 75 with acute or convalescent COVID-19. V and J are TRBV7-9 and TRBJ1-4; a weak D match, TRBD1 (6 bases). Input material: peripheral blood. Here the CDR3 reads CASSLRGSDEKLFF. CDR3 sequence (DNA): TGTGCCAGCAGCTTAAGGGGGTCCGATGAAAAACTGTTTTTT.